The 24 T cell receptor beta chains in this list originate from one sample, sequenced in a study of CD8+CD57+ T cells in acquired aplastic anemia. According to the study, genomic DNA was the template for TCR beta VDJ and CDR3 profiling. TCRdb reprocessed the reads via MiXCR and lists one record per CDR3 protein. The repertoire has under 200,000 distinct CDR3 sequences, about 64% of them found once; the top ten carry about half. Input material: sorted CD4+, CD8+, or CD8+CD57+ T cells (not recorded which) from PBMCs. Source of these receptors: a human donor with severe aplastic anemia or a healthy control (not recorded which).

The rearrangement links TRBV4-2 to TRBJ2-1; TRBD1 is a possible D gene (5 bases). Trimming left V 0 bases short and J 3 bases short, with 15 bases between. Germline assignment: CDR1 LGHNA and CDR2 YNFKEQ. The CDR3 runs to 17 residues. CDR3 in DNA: TGTGCCAGCAGCCAAGATTCGGGTCAGGGCGACTACAATGAGCAGTTCTTC. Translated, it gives CASSQDSGQGDYNEQFF.

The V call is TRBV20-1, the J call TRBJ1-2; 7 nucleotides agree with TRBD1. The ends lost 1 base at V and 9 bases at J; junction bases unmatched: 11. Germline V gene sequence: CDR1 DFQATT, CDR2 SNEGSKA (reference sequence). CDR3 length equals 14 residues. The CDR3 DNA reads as TGCAGTGCTAGAGCGAACAGGGGCGAGGGGCGCTACACCTTC. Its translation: CSARANRGEGRYTF.

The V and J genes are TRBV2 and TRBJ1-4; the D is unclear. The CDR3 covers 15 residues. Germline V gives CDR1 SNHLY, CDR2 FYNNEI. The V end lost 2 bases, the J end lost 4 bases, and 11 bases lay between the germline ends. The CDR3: CASSELSGINEKLFF. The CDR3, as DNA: TGTGCCAGCAGTGAACTGTCGGGGATTAATGAAAAACTGTTTTTT.

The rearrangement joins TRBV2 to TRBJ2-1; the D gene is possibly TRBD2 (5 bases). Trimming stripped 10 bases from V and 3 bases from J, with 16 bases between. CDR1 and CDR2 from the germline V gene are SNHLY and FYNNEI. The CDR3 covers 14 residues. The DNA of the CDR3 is TGTGCCACAAAAAGGGAGCCGGGCTACAATGAGCAGTTCTTC. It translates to CATKREPGYNEQFF.

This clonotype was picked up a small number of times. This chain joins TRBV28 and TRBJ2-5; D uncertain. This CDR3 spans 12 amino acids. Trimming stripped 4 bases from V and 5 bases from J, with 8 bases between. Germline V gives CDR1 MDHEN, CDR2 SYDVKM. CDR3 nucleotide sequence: TGTGCCAGCAGTTACCTCCCGGAGACCCAGTACTTC. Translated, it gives CASSYLPETQYF.

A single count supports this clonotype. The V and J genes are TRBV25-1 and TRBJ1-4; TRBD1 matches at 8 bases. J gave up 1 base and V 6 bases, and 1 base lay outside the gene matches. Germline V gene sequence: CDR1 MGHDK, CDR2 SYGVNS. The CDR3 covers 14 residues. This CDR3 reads CASRDRETNEKLFF. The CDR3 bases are TGTGCCAGCAGGGACAGGGAAACTAATGAAAAACTGTTTTTT.

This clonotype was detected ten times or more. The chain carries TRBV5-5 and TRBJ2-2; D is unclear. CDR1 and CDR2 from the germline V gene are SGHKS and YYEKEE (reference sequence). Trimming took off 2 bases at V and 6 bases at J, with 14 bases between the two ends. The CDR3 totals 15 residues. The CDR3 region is CASSLPSTLAGELFF. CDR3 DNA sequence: TGTGCCAGCAGCTTACCGTCGACTCTAGCCGGGGAGCTGTTTTTT.

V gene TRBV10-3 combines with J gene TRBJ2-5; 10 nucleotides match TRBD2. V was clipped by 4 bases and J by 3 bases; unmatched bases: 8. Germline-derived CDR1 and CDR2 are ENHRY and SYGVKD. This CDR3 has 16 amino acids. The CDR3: CAISGFSGGAEETQYF. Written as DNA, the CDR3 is TGTGCCATCAGTGGTTTCAGCGGGGGGGCCGAAGAGACCCAGTACTTC.

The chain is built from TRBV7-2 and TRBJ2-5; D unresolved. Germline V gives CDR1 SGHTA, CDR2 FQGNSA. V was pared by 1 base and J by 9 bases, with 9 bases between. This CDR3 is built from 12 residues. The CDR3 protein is CASSLDRWAQYF. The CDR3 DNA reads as TGTGCCAGCAGCTTAGATCGATGGGCCCAGTACTTC.

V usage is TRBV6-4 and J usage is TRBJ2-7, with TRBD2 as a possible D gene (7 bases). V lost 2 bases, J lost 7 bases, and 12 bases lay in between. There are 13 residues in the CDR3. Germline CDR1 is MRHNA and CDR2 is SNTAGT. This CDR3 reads CASSDGGAGEQYF. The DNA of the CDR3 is TGTGCCAGCAGTGACGGGGGGGCCGGGGAGCAGTACTTC.

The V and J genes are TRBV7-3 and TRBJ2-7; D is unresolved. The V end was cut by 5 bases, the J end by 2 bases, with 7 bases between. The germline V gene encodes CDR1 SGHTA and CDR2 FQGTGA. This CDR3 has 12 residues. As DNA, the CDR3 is TGTGCCAGCAGCCCCCCAGCCTACGAGCAGTACTTC. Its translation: CASSPPAYEQYF.

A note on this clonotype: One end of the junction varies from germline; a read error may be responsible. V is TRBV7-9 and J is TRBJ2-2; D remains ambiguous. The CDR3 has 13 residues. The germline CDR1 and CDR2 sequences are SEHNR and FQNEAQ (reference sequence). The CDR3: CASSQSDTGELFF. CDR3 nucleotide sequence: TGCGCCAGCAGCCAGAGCGACACCGGGGAGCTGTTTTTT.

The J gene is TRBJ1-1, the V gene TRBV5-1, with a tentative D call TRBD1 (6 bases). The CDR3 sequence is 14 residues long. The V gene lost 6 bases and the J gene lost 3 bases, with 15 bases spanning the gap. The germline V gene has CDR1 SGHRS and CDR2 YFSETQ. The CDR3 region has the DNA TGCGCCAGCACCGAGGGAGGGGGTCACACTGAAGCTTTCTTT. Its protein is CASTEGGGHTEAFF.

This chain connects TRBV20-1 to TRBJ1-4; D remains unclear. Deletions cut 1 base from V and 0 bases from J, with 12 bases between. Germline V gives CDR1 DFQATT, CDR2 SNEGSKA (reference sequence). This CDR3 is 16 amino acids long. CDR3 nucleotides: TGCAGTGCTAGAGGTGTAGAGGCAGCAACTAATGAAAAACTGTTTTTT. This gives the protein CSARGVEAATNEKLFF.

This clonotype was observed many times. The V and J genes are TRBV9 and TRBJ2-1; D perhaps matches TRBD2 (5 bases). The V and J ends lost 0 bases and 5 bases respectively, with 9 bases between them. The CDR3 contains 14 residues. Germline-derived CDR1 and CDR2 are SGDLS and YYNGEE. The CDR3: CASSVVPGNNEQFF. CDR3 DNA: TGTGCCAGCAGCGTAGTCCCCGGGAACAATGAGCAGTTCTTC. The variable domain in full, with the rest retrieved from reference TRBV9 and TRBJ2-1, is DSGVTQTPKHLITATGQRVTLRCSPRSGDLSVYWYQQSLDQGLQFLIQYYNGEERAKGNILERFSAQQFPDLHSELNLSSLELGDSALYFCASSVVPGNNEQFFGPGTRLTVL.

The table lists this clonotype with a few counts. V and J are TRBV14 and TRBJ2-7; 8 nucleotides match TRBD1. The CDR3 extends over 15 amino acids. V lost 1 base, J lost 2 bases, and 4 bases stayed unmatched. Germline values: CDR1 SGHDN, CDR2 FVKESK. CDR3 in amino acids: CASSQGTGRTYEQYF. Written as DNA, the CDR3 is TGTGCCAGCAGCCAAGGGACAGGGAGGACCTACGAGCAGTACTTC. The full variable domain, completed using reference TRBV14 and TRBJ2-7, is EAGVTQFPSHSVIEKGQTVTLRCDPISGHDNLYWYRRVMGKEIKFLLHFVKESKQDESGMPNNRFLAERTGGTYSTLKVQPAELEDSGVYFCASSQGTGRTYEQYFGPGTRLTVT.

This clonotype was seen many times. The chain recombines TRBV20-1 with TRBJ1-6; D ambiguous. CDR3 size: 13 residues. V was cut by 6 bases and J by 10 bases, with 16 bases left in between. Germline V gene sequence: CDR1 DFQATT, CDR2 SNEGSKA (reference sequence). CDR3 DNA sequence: TGCAGTGCCCCGGGAGCTAGGGAATCACCCCTCCACTTT. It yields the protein CSAPGARESPLHF.

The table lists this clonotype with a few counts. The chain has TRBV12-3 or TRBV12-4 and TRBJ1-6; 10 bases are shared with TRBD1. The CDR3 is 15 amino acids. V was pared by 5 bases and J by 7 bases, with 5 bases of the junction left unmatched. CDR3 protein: CASSPWTGGNSPLHF. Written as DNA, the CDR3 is TGTGCCAGCAGTCCATGGACAGGGGGGAATTCACCCCTCCACTTT.

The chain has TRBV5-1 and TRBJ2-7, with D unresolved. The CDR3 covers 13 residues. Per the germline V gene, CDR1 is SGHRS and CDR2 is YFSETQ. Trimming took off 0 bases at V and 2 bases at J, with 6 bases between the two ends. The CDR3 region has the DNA TGCGCCAGCAGCTTGGACAGCGCCTACGAGCAGTACTTC. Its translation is CASSLDSAYEQYF.

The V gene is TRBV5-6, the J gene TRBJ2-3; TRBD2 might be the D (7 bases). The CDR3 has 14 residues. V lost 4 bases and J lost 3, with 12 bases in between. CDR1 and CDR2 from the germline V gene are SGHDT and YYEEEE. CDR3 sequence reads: CASSTAGATDTQYF. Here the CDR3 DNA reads TGTGCCAGCAGCACTGCGGGGGCGACAGATACGCAGTATTTT.

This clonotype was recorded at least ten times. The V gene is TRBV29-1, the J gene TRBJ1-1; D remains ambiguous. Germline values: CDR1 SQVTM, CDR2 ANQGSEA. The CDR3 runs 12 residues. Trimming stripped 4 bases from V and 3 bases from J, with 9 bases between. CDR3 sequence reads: CSVGGSDTEAFF. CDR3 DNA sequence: TGCAGCGTTGGAGGGTCGGACACTGAAGCTTTCTTT.

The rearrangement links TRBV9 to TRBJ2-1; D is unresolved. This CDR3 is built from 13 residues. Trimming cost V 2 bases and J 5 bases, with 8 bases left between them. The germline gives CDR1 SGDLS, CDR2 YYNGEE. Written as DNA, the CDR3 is TGTGCCAGCAGCGTCCTGGAACACAATGAGCAGTTCTTC. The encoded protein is CASSVLEHNEQFF.

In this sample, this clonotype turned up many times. CDR3 bases: TGTGCCAGCAGCTCGAAACCTGGGACAGTCGAGACCCAGTACTTC. This translates into CASSSKPGTVETQYF. J is TRBJ2-5 and V is TRBV7-9; 7 bases align to TRBD1. CDR1 is SEHNR and CDR2 is FQNEAQ in the germline V gene (reference sequence). J gave up 5 bases and V 4 bases, and 10 bases lay outside the gene matches. This CDR3 region has 15 residues.

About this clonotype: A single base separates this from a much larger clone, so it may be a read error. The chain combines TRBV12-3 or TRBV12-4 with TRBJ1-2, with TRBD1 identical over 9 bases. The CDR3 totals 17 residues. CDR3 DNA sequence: TGTGCCGGCAGTTACCCGGGACAGGGCCCCTATAACTATGGCTACACCTTC. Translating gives CAGSYPGQGPYNYGYTF.